This TCR beta chain stems from a study of post-analysis software for immune sequencing data. Study-wide context: Included courses were relapsing-remitting and secondary progressive multiple sclerosis; progressive-relapsing multiple sclerosis was also included.

Trimming at V came to 10 bases and at J to 9 bases, leaving 6 bases not matched to a gene. Germline CDR1 and CDR2: ENHRY and SYGVKD. This CDR3 contains 11 residues. Unique molecular identifiers were carried by the TCR beta cDNA libraries. T cells numbering 1 to 10 million yielded about 500,000 cDNA molecules. TCRdb called the PCR reads again in MiXCR, with one record for every CDR3 protein. The table lists hundreds of thousands of distinct CDR3 sequences, 55% to 60% of them singletons. On this clonotype: The antigen is not known.

Study-level points and caveats: Controls showed lower frequencies than patients for five or six TRBV segments, and TRBV5-6, TRBV5-1 and TRBV20-1 were among these. When compared against controls, multiple sclerosis patients showed significantly lower normalized Chao1 diversity.

The sequenced sample consisted of blood. The TCR comes from a girl aged 2 to 10 with multiple sclerosis. The V call is TRBV10-3, the J call TRBJ1-2, with TRBD1 matching over 9 bases. The DNA for the CDR3 is TGTGCCACCACGACAGGGGGAAGCTACACCTTC. Translating gives CATTTGGSYTF.